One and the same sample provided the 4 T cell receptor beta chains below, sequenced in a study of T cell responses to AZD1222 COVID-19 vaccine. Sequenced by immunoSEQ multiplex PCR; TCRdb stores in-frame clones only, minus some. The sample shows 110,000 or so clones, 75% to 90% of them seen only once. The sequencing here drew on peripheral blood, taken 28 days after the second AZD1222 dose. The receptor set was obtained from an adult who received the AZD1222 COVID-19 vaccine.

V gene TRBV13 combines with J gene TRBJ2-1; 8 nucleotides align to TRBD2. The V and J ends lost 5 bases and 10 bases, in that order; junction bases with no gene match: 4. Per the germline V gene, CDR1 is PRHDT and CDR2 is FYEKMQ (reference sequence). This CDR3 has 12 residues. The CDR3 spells CASSPTGGEQFF. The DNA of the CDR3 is TGTGCCAGCAGCCCTACGGGGGGGGAGCAGTTCTTC.

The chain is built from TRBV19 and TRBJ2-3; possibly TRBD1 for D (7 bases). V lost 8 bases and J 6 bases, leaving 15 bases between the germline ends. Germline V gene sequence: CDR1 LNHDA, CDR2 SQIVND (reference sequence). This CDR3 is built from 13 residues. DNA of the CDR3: TGTGCCAGTGGGGGGACAGCCTCGGATACGCAGTATTTT. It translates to CASGGTASDTQYF.

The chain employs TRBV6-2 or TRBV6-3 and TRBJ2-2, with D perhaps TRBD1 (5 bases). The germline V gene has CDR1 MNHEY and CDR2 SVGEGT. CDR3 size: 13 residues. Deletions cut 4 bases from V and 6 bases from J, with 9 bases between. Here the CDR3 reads CASSWGVAGELFF. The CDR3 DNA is TGTGCCAGCAGTTGGGGCGTGGCCGGGGAGCTGTTTTTT.

Written as DNA, the CDR3 is TGTGCCAGCAGCCACGGACAGGTCTACGAGCAGTACTTC. It is translated as CASSHGQVYEQYF. The V gene is TRBV7-3, the J gene TRBJ2-7, with 7 positions matching TRBD1. Germline values: CDR1 SGHTA, CDR2 FQGTGA. V gave up 5 bases and J gave up 3 bases; unmatched junction bases: 4. CDR3 length equals 13 residues.